Presented here are 30 T cell receptor beta chains from one specimen sequenced in a study of blood T cell repertoires in COVID-19. Assay: immunoSEQ multiplex PCR; the TCRdb copy retains only in-frame clones and omits some. The sample has some 490,000 clones, 70% to 90% seen once. Specimen: PBMCs or T cells enriched from blood (not recorded which). The receptors shown here come from a woman aged 55-69 years who had recovered from COVID-19.

V and J are TRBV5-5 and TRBJ2-1; tentatively, D is TRBD2 (6 bases). Germline CDR1 reads SGHKS; CDR2 reads YYEKEE (reference sequence). V was cut by 0 bases and J by 9 bases, with 13 bases left in between. This CDR3 has 14 residues. The CDR3, as DNA: TGTGCCAGCAGCTTGGTCGGGGGTAAGGGTGAGCAGTTCTTC. Translating gives CASSLVGGKGEQFF.

CDR3 loop: CATSGVTGPHNEQFF. The DNA of the CDR3 is TGTGCCACCAGTGGCGTCACAGGGCCCCACAATGAGCAGTTCTTC. The chain links TRBV24-1 to TRBJ2-1; a possible D gene is TRBD1 (6 bases). The V end lost 5 bases, the J end lost 5 bases, and 15 bases lay between the germline ends. The length of the CDR3 is 15 residues. CDR1 is KGHDR, CDR2 SFDVKD, per germline.

This chain joins TRBV6-5 and TRBJ1-2, with 7 bases matching TRBD1. Germline V gene data show CDR1 as MNHEY and CDR2 as SVGAGI. The CDR3 is 12 amino acids. The ends lost 8 bases at V and 6 bases at J; junction bases unmatched: 6. CDR3 sequence: CASRGTGDGYTF. The CDR3 DNA reads as TGTGCCAGCCGAGGCACAGGGGATGGCTACACCTTC.

Written as DNA, the CDR3 is TGTGCCAGCAGCCCCACAGGTTCCTATAATTCACCCCTCCACTTT. Its protein product is CASSPTGSYNSPLHF. J is TRBJ1-6 and V is TRBV11-2; perhaps TRBD1 as D (5 bases). Looked up from germline, CDR1 is SGHAT and CDR2 is FQNNGV. Between the trimmed V and J ends, which lost 5 bases and 1 base, there was a span of 9 bases. The CDR3 extends over 15 amino acids.

The chain combines TRBV14 with TRBJ1-2, with D possibly matching TRBD1 (6 bases). From germline, CDR1 is SGHDN and CDR2 FVKESK. The CDR3 spans 14 residues. Trimming took 5 bases from V and 4 from J, leaving 14 bases between them. The CDR3, as DNA: TGTGCCAGCAGCGGCCCCTCAGGGGCCTATGGCTACACCTTC. Its protein product is CASSGPSGAYGYTF.

Only a few counts were recorded for this clone. Other DNA sequences in the sample encode the same CDR3. V is TRBV10-3 and J is TRBJ1-2, with D unresolved. V was clipped by 0 bases and J by 2 bases, with 10 bases between them. This CDR3 has 15 amino acids. CDR1 ENHRY and CDR2 SYGVKD come from the germline V gene. CDR3 in DNA: TGTGCCATCAGTGAGTCGGGTCAGGTCAACTATGGCTACACCTTC. This codes for CAISESGQVNYGYTF.

This rearrangement joins TRBV24-1 to TRBJ1-5; a weak D match, TRBD1 (5 bases). The ends were cut back, 5 bases at V and 4 bases at J, with 8 bases in the middle. Looked up from germline, CDR1 is KGHDR and CDR2 is SFDVKD. The CDR3 covers 13 residues. DNA for the CDR3: TGTGCCACCAGTGGACAGACTAATCAGCCCCAGCATTTT. It specifies CATSGQTNQPQHF.

The chain is built from TRBV2 and TRBJ1-4, with 8 bases that match TRBD1. The germline V gene has CDR1 SNHLY and CDR2 FYNNEI. The junction had 5 bases not matched to a gene; V was cut back by 9 bases and J by 5 bases. This CDR3 spans 13 amino acids. The CDR3 DNA reads as TGTGCCAGGAGGGGGACAGGAAATGAAAAACTGTTTTTT. Amino acid sequence: CARRGTGNEKLFF.

The rearrangement uses TRBV6-1 and TRBJ2-3; 9 nucleotides match TRBD2. Germline CDR1 is MNHNS and CDR2 is SASEGT. Trimming took 2 bases from V and 2 from J; bases not matched to a gene: 2. The CDR3 is made up of 15 amino acids. CDR3 bases: TGTGCCAGCAGTGAATGGACTAGCGTCACAGATACGCAGTATTTT. This codes for CASSEWTSVTDTQYF.

The V gene is TRBV6-5, the J gene TRBJ2-2, with D perhaps matching TRBD1 (6 bases). Germline V gives CDR1 MNHEY, CDR2 SVGAGI. The CDR3 has 13 amino acids. Trimming took off 9 bases at V and 5 bases at J, with 13 bases between the two ends. The CDR3 DNA reads TGTGCCAGTACCTTTCAGGGGACCGGGGAGCTGTTTTTT. Translation: CASTFQGTGELFF.

This chain's CDR3 is CSVNQGAVGTGELFF. DNA of the CDR3: TGCAGCGTTAACCAGGGGGCGGTAGGCACCGGGGAGCTGTTTTTT. The chain carries TRBV29-1 and TRBJ2-2, with TRBD1 matching over 8 bases. After removal of 5 bases from V and 4 bases from J, the junction contained 9 bases not matched to a gene. This CDR3 contains 15 residues. Germline CDR1 is SQVTM and CDR2 is ANQGSEA.

This rearrangement joins TRBV7-9 to TRBJ2-7; D is perhaps TRBD2 (5 bases). Germline assignment: CDR1 SEHNR and CDR2 FQNEAQ (reference sequence). CDR3 length: 14 residues. The V and J ends lost 1 base and 6 bases respectively, with 13 bases between them. Here the CDR3 reads CASSLEIRGFEQYV. As DNA, the CDR3 is TGTGCCAGCAGCTTAGAGATCAGAGGGTTCGAGCAGTACGTC.

The chain links TRBV27 to TRBJ2-1; 12 nucleotides align to TRBD2. From germline, CDR1 is MNHEY and CDR2 SMNVEV (reference sequence). The CDR3 length is 14 residues. J lost 7 bases, V lost 7 bases, and 5 bases had no gene match. For the CDR3, the DNA is TGTGCCAGCAAGACTAGCGGGGGATTAAATGAGCAGTTCTTC. Translation gives CASKTSGGLNEQFF.

The rearrangement joins TRBV6-1 to TRBJ1-4, with TRBD1 matching 8 bases. The CDR3 has 19 amino acids. Germline CDR1 is MNHNS and CDR2 is SASEGT. Germline trimming cut 4 bases from V and 2 bases from J; bases unmatched to any gene: 15. CDR3 sequence reads: CASSGRDRPLLGTNEKLFF. CDR3 DNA: TGTGCCAGCAGTGGCCGGGACAGGCCCTTACTGGGGACTAATGAAAAACTGTTTTTT.

This rearrangement joins TRBV27 to TRBJ2-7; weak D call: TRBD1 (6 bases). V was cut by 3 bases and J by 1 base, with 10 bases left in between. The CDR3 contains 14 residues. CDR1 and CDR2 from the germline V gene are MNHEY and SMNVEV (reference sequence). CDR3 DNA sequence: TGTGCCAGCAGTTTTAAAACAGGGTCCTACGAGCAGTACTTC. Translation: CASSFKTGSYEQYF.

This rearrangement joins TRBV3-1 (or the pseudogene TRBV3-2) to TRBJ2-2, with D perhaps TRBD1 (7 bases). The germline gives CDR1 LGHDT, CDR2 YNNKEL (reference sequence). V lost 4 bases and J lost 4, with 19 bases in between. CDR3 length equals 17 residues. This CDR3 is CASSLQGGVIATGELFF. The CDR3 nucleotides read TGTGCCAGCAGCCTCCAGGGGGGAGTGATTGCCACCGGGGAGCTGTTTTTT.

The V and J genes are TRBV6-6 and TRBJ1-5, with 11 bases aligning to TRBD1. CDR1 is MNHNY, CDR2 SVGAGI, per germline (reference sequence). J was trimmed by 2 bases and V by 5 bases; bases with no gene match: 11. The CDR3 is made up of 18 amino acids. The CDR3 here is CASSPSDRGLWGNQPQHF. The DNA of the CDR3 is TGTGCCAGCAGTCCTTCGGACAGGGGGCTTTGGGGCAATCAGCCCCAGCATTTT.

This chain joins TRBV7-9 and TRBJ1-3; D gene ambiguous. V lost 4 bases to trimming and J lost 4 bases, with 5 bases between them. The germline gives CDR1 SEHNR, CDR2 FQNEAQ (reference sequence). This CDR3 has 12 amino acids. CDR3 sequence (DNA): TGTGCCAGCAGCTCACTCGGAAACACCATATATTTT. It is translated as CASSSLGNTIYF.

This chain joins TRBV30 and TRBJ1-5; D is unresolved. This CDR3 is 13 amino acids long. V dropped 0 bases and J dropped 0 bases, with 3 bases sitting between them. Germline lookup yields CDR1 GTSNPN and CDR2 SVGIG (reference sequence). In DNA, the CDR3 is TGTGCCTGGAGTGTCGGTAGCAATCAGCCCCAGCATTTT. Its translation is CAWSVGSNQPQHF.

CDR3 region: CASSLQLAGTGNEQFF. For the CDR3, the DNA is TGTGCCAGCAGCTTGCAACTAGCGGGGACTGGGAATGAGCAGTTCTTC. The V gene is TRBV11-2, the J gene TRBJ2-1, with 10 bases fitting TRBD2. V gave up 3 bases and J gave up 7 bases; unmatched junction bases: 9. Germline assignment: CDR1 SGHAT and CDR2 FQNNGV. This CDR3 region has 16 residues.

V usage is TRBV5-5 and J usage is TRBJ1-2; 9 bases line up with TRBD1. J was trimmed by 7 bases and V by 2 bases; bases with no gene match: 18. The CDR3 loop spans 18 amino acids. CDR1 is SGHKS, CDR2 YYEKEE, per germline (reference sequence). The CDR3 coding sequence is TGTGCCAGCAGCTTCTCTGGGGGGGACAGGGTGGAGGTAGGTGGCTACACCTTC. Translated: CASSFSGGDRVEVGGYTF.

This sequence joins TRBV11-2 and TRBJ1-2; TRBD1 matches 12 bases. The CDR3 has 16 residues. The V segment lost 1 base and the J segment 4 bases; nucleotides outside the gene matches: 4. CDR1 is SGHAT, CDR2 FQNNGV, per germline. CDR3 amino acids: CASSLAGTGGPYGYTF. CDR3 nucleotides: TGTGCCAGCAGCTTAGCCGGGACAGGGGGCCCCTATGGCTACACCTTC.

On this clone itself: Other DNA sequences in the same sample also yield this CDR3. This chain joins TRBV6-5 and TRBJ1-2; 8 positions match TRBD1. Losses at the gene ends were 8 bases for V and 2 bases for J; bases not matched to a gene: 4. Germline V CDR1 and CDR2: MNHEY, SVGAGI. This CDR3 has 13 residues. CDR3 region: CASRTGPNYGYTF. The CDR3 DNA sequence: TGTGCCAGCCGGACAGGGCCAAACTATGGCTACACCTTC.

The chain joins TRBV6-5 to TRBJ2-1, with 9 bases fitting TRBD2. Trimming removed 2 bases from V and 8 bases from J; junction bases left unmatched: 7. Germline V CDR1 and CDR2: MNHEY, SVGAGI. This CDR3 contains 15 residues. CDR3 coding DNA: TGTGCCAGCAGTTACGGCGGGGGGGCCGTTGATGAGCAGTTCTTC. Its translation: CASSYGGGAVDEQFF.

This sequence joins TRBV2 and TRBJ1-6; D is uncertain. CDR1 and CDR2 from the germline V gene are SNHLY and FYNNEI. V lost 7 bases and J lost 2, with 12 bases in between. This CDR3 spans 15 amino acids. CDR3 bases: TGTGCCAGCATGGTGTCAGGCACCTATAATTCACCCCTCCACTTT. Protein: CASMVSGTYNSPLHF.

This rearrangement joins TRBV5-4 to TRBJ2-2; the D gene is possibly TRBD2 (6 bases). Germline CDR1 is SGHNT and CDR2 is YYREEE (reference sequence). The V gene lost 0 bases and the J gene lost 4 bases, with 10 bases spanning the gap. This CDR3 region has 15 residues. Here the CDR3 DNA reads TGTGCCAGCAGCTTGGGTGGGGGGACCACCGGGGAGCTGTTTTTT. This translates into CASSLGGGTTGELFF.

J is TRBJ2-7 and V is TRBV5-1; 7 bases match TRBD1. Germline lookup yields CDR1 SGHRS and CDR2 YFSETQ. With V trimmed by 0 bases and J by 7 bases, 10 bases remained unmatched. The CDR3 contains 15 residues. CDR3 in amino acids: CASSLDGTAGMEQYV. The CDR3 region has the DNA TGCGCCAGCAGCTTGGACGGGACAGCCGGTATGGAGCAGTACGTC.

This rearrangement joins TRBV4-1 to TRBJ1-5, with D possibly being TRBD1 (6 bases). Between the trimmed V and J ends, which lost 1 base and 7 bases, there was a span of 14 bases. Germline CDR1 and CDR2: MGHRA and YSYEKL. There are 15 residues in the CDR3. The CDR3 region is CASSQGQGPLQPQHF. CDR3 in DNA: TGCGCCAGCAGCCAAGGTCAGGGGCCGTTGCAGCCCCAGCATTTT.

This clone occurred once. In nucleotides, the CDR3 is TGTGCCAGCAGTTTGCAAACCGGGACAGGACGTGAAAAACTGTTTTTT. Protein: CASSLQTGTGREKLFF. The V and J genes are TRBV27 and TRBJ1-4, with 8 bases lining up with TRBD1. Trimming removed 3 bases from V and 7 bases from J; junction bases left unmatched: 10. This CDR3 is built from 16 residues. Germline V CDR1 and CDR2: MNHEY, SMNVEV (reference sequence).

V is TRBV10-3 and J is TRBJ1-6; 9 nucleotides match TRBD1. The CDR3 is 16 residues long. CDR1 is ENHRY, CDR2 SYGVKD, per germline. The junction had 13 bases not matched to a gene; V was cut back by 6 bases and J by 10 bases. The CDR3 coding sequence is TGTGCCATCAGCGACCCAAAAACAGGGGGCTTCTCACCCCTCCACTTT. Translating it yields CAISDPKTGGFSPLHF.